A selection of T cell receptor beta chains follows, all from one sample in a study of STAT5B mutations in CD4+ large granular lymphocyte leukemia. The repertoire was sequenced with immunoSEQ multiplex PCR; TCRdb's copy has only in-frame clones and lacks some. The sample has some 30,000 clones, over 80% seen once. Sample: CD4+ T cells from blood buffy coats. Receptors were obtained from a human donor in good health. Both conserved end residues are part of each CDR3.

CASSPFQLGVGTGELFF TRBJ2-2 TRBV5-1
CASRVRASGTYNEQFF TRBJ2-1 TRBV4-1
CASSATSGRLQFF TRBJ2-1 TRBV9
CAGSSGTAGSSGYTF TRBJ1-2 TRBV5-1
CASSENRGYTGELFF TRBJ2-2 TRBV6-1
CASSLAFRGGGMRNEQFF TRBJ2-1 TRBV5-8
CASSNSGANTGELFF TRBJ2-2 TRBV6-6
CASSAWVSGKTPSGANVLTF TRBJ2-6 TRBV28
CASSYDSSYGYTF TRBJ1-2 TRBV5-1
CAGGSRAPSTIYF TRBJ1-3 TRBV2
CASSYAGARNEQFF TRBJ2-1 TRBV6-5
CASSYGGTDYEQYF TRBJ2-7 TRBV6-5
CAWISRSSGELFF TRBJ2-2 TRBV30
CASSAGTGGYEQYF TRBJ2-7 TRBV5-1
CASSQSRFGQINYGYTF TRBJ1-2 TRBV23-1
CASLPGGRPNEQYF TRBJ2-7 TRBV28
CASSPFNGRENEQFF TRBJ2-1 TRBV7-2
CASSLAAGGNEQFF TRBJ2-1 TRBV5-1
CASSLRIRQETQYF TRBJ2-5 TRBV27
CASSIGTGVSNQPQHF TRBJ1-5 TRBV19